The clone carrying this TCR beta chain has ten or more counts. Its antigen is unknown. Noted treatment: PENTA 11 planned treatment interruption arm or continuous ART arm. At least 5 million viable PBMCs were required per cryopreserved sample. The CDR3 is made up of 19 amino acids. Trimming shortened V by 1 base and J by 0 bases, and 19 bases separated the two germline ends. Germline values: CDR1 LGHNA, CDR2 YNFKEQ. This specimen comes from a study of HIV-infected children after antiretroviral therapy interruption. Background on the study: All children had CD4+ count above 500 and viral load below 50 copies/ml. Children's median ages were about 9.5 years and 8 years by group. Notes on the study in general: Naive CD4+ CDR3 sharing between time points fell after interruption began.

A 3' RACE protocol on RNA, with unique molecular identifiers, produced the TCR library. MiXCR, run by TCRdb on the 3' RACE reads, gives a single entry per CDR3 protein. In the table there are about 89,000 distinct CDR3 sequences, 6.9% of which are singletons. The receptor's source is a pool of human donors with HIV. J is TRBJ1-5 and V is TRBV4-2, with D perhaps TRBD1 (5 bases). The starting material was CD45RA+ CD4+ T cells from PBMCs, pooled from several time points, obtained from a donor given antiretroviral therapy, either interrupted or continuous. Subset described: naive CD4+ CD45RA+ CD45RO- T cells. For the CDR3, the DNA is TGTGCCAGCAGCCAAGCTGGGACGGGTCAGCCTTCTAGCAATCAGCCCCAGCATTTT. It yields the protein CASSQAGTGQPSSNQPQHF.